This TCR beta chain was obtained from a study of cytomegalovirus exposure and HLA in healthy donors. Across the whole study: According to later analysis, the same platform produced the approximately 130 validation and under 700 first-cohort repertoires.

Comment on this clone: No antigen is known for it.

Here immunoSEQ multiplex PCR was the method, and the copy in TCRdb shows in-frame clones only, minus some. Here the sample spans approximately 200,000 clones, 85% to 90% being singletons. Study results and caveats: Cytomegalovirus-associated TCR beta chains were listed, numbering 164. One later analysis, an examination of the roughly 110 validation repertoires, found that first-cohort TCR clusters tended to co-occur in them.

The receptor comes from a woman under 30 in good health and CMV-seronegative. Specimen: PBMCs.

In DNA, the CDR3 is TGTGCCAGCCGCCCCCAGGCGGGGTTTACCTACGAGCAGTACTTC. This gives the protein CASRPQAGFTYEQYF. The chain recombines TRBV27 with TRBJ2-7, with D perhaps TRBD2 (6 bases). The germline CDR1 and CDR2 sequences are MNHEY and SMNVEV (reference sequence). Between the trimmed V and J ends, which lost 8 bases and 2 bases, there was a span of 19 bases. The CDR3 totals 15 residues.